The TCR beta chain described here comes from a study of T cells after yellow fever vaccination. Each CDR3 protein is one row after TCRdb ran MiXCR on the 5' RACE reads. In the table there are 60,000 to 85,000 distinct CDR3 sequences, about 6.5% of which are singletons. Study-level points and caveats: Most primary-vaccination clones reappeared after the booster (approximately 95% CD4, 88% CD8). Peaking on day 5 versus 15, the secondary response was faster but weaker.

This clonotype was picked up many times. Its antigen is unknown. CDR1 and CDR2 from the germline V gene are SGHRS and YFSETQ. The CDR3 covers 13 residues. Trimming took 3 bases from V and 5 from J; bases not matched to a gene: 1. The origin of this receptor is a man aged 18 to 29 who received the YFV17D yellow fever vaccine. The rearrangement uses TRBV5-1 and TRBJ1-5; 8 nucleotides agree with TRBD1. The sample consisted of CD8+ T cells sorted from PBMCs, taken approximately 40 days after the first yellow fever vaccination. The CDR3 region has the DNA TGCGCCAGCAGCTCGACAGGGGATCAGCCCCAGCATTTT. Its protein is CASSSTGDQPQHF.